Below are 17 T cell receptor beta chains sequenced from a single sample in a study of blood T cell repertoires in COVID-19. Produced via immunoSEQ multiplex PCR; TCRdb's table is partial and in-frame only. Of 80,000 to 95,000 clones in the sample, roughly 85% were seen once. Sequencing input: peripheral blood. All receptors come from a man aged 50-60 years with active or convalescent COVID-19.

This rearrangement joins TRBV11-3 to TRBJ2-1; possibly TRBD1 for D (6 bases). V lost 4 bases, J lost 8 bases, and 12 bases lay in between. In germline, CDR1 is SGHNT, CDR2 YENEEA. CDR3 size: 13 residues. CDR3 DNA sequence: TGTGCCAGCAGCTCAGGGGAACACGATGAGCAGTTCTTC. Translated: CASSSGEHDEQFF.

This clone occurred a few times. The chain couples TRBV6-1 to TRBJ2-2; 7 bases fit TRBD1. The V gene end was trimmed by 5 bases and the J gene end by 0 bases; junction bases not matched to a gene: 3. This CDR3 spans 15 amino acids. The germline gives CDR1 MNHNS, CDR2 SASEGT. The CDR3 DNA follows: TGTGCCAGCAGTTTGGACAGGACGAACACCGGGGAGCTGTTTTTT. Translated, it gives CASSLDRTNTGELFF.

The chain couples TRBV5-1 to TRBJ2-3; 7 positions agree with TRBD2. V was clipped by 4 bases and J by 2 bases; unmatched bases: 13. Germline-derived CDR1 and CDR2 are SGHRS and YFSETQ. This CDR3 contains 17 residues. CDR3 in DNA: TGCGCCAGCAGCCCCTTGACGAGGCGGGGGTTCACAGATACGCAGTATTTT. This sequence encodes CASSPLTRRGFTDTQYF.

This clone was counted a few times. V is TRBV2 and J is TRBJ1-2; 10 positions match TRBD1. From germline, CDR1 is SNHLY and CDR2 FYNNEI. J lost 4 bases, V lost 4 bases, and 6 bases had no gene match. The CDR3 is 15 residues long. CDR3 protein: CASSGDRGPLYGYTF. DNA of the CDR3: TGTGCCAGCAGTGGGGACAGGGGTCCCCTCTATGGCTACACCTTC.

The chain joins TRBV11-3 to TRBJ2-3; no clear D gene. This CDR3 spans 13 amino acids. Deletions cut 5 bases from V and 6 bases from J, with 12 bases between. Germline CDR1 is SGHNT and CDR2 is YENEEA. CDR3 in amino acids: CASSPRSRDTQYF. In DNA, the CDR3 is TGTGCCAGCAGCCCCCGGAGTCGGGATACGCAGTATTTT.

This chain uses TRBV15 with TRBJ1-6; 7 nucleotides line up with TRBD1. V lost 1 base, J lost 7 bases, and 1 base stayed unmatched. The CDR3 length is 14 residues. Germline-derived CDR1 and CDR2 are LNHNV and YYDKDF (reference sequence). The CDR3 protein is CATSRGDRNSPLHF. CDR3 in DNA: TGTGCCACCAGCAGAGGGGACAGAAATTCACCCCTCCACTTT.

CDR3 loop: CASRLSISLISNQPQHF. CDR3 DNA: TGTGCCAGCAGACTGAGCATAAGCTTGATTAGCAATCAGCCCCAGCATTTT. The chain recombines TRBV14 with TRBJ1-5; D not certain. Trimming shortened V by 6 bases and J by 0 bases, and 18 bases separated the two germline ends. The CDR3 loop spans 17 amino acids. CDR1 and CDR2 (germline): SGHDN, FVKESK.

The chain recombines TRBV5-1 with TRBJ2-7; TRBD1 is a possible D gene (6 bases). This CDR3 has 17 amino acids. Germline V gives CDR1 SGHRS, CDR2 YFSETQ. Trimming cost V 2 bases and J 4 bases, with 22 bases left between them. CDR3: CASSFPPVPGHEYEQYF. The CDR3 nucleotides read TGCGCCAGCAGCTTTCCCCCCGTCCCGGGACACGAATACGAGCAGTACTTC. Combining the CDR3 with reference TRBV5-1 and TRBJ2-7 gives the whole variable domain KAGVTQTPRYLIKTRGQQVTLSCSPISGHRSVSWYQQTPGQGLQFLFEYFSETQRNKGNFPGRFSGRQFSNSRSEMNVSTLELGDSALYLCASSFPPVPGHEYEQYFGPGTRLTVT.

The genes are TRBV9 and TRBJ1-4; 8 nucleotides agree with TRBD1. The V and J ends lost 3 bases and 7 bases, in that order; junction bases with no gene match: 8. This CDR3 has 15 residues. The germline V gene has CDR1 SGDLS and CDR2 YYNGEE. CDR3 coding DNA: TGTGCCAGCAGCGAGCGGACAGGGTCGGGTGAAAAACTGTTTTTT. Amino acid sequence: CASSERTGSGEKLFF.

This clone was observed a few times. The CDR3 loop reads CASSRTTGNRSPQHF. The DNA for the CDR3 is TGTGCCAGCAGCCGGACGACAGGTAACCGTTCGCCCCAGCATTTT. The rearrangement joins TRBV6-2 or TRBV6-3 to TRBJ1-5; D possibly corresponds to TRBD1 (6 bases). CDR3 size: 15 residues. V was pared by 6 bases and J by 9 bases, with 21 bases between. Germline loops: CDR1 MNHEY, CDR2 SVGEGT.

This chain links TRBV7-2 with TRBJ2-5; 7 bases map to TRBD2. With 4 bases clipped from V and 5 bases from J, the junction kept 19 bases outside the gene matches. Germline-derived CDR1 and CDR2 are SGHTA and FQGNSA. The CDR3 contains 18 residues. CDR3 in DNA: TGTGCCAGCAGCTCGCCTCAAAGCGGGGCCTACTCCAGGGAGACCCAGTACTTC. Amino acids: CASSSPQSGAYSRETQYF.

This clone has just a few counts. The chain recombines TRBV4-3 with TRBJ2-1, with 9 bases matching TRBD1. Germline loops: CDR1 LGHNA, CDR2 YSLEER. CDR3 length equals 15 residues. V dropped 1 base and J dropped 7; count of bases not matched to a gene: 5. The CDR3 coding sequence is TGCGCCAGCAGCCAAGGGGGGACAGGGCTGAATGAGCAGTTCTTC. Its protein is CASSQGGTGLNEQFF.

J is TRBJ2-3 and V is TRBV4-1; D gene unclear. V lost 3 bases, J lost 4 bases, and 5 bases lay in between. CDR3 length: 12 amino acids. Germline values: CDR1 MGHRA, CDR2 YSYEKL. CDR3 region: CASSHDSDTQYF. CDR3 nucleotides: TGCGCCAGCAGCCATGACTCAGATACGCAGTATTTT.

The chain couples TRBV9 to TRBJ2-3; D remains ambiguous. The CDR3 contains 16 residues. V was trimmed by 1 base and J by 8 bases, leaving 20 bases between them. The germline gives CDR1 SGDLS, CDR2 YYNGEE. The CDR3 DNA is TGTGCCAGCAGCGTATTGGTTGGTAGAGCGATCGGTACGCAGTATTTT. Translation gives CASSVLVGRAIGTQYF.

The V call is TRBV12-5, the J call TRBJ2-6; D not certain. This CDR3 has 16 amino acids. The ends were cut back, 7 bases at V and 1 base at J, with 14 bases in the middle. The germline gives CDR1 LGHNT, CDR2 FRNRAP. The CDR3 is CASAIFSGSGANVLTF. The CDR3 DNA is TGTGCTAGTGCCATCTTTAGTGGTTCTGGGGCCAACGTCCTGACTTTC.

The V and J genes are TRBV5-6 and TRBJ1-6; D uncertain. V dropped 4 bases and J dropped 5 bases, with 13 bases sitting between them. This CDR3 region has 15 residues. Germline V gene lookup returns CDR1 SGHDT and CDR2 YYEEEE. In DNA form, the CDR3 reads TGTGCCAGCAGCCCACGAGGGAGAGATAATTCACCCCTCCACTTT. Translating gives CASSPRGRDNSPLHF.

This clone was seen just once. The rearrangement links TRBV2 to TRBJ2-1, with 9 bases identical to TRBD1. CDR1 is SNHLY and CDR2 is FYNNEI in the germline V gene. V was clipped by 2 bases and J by 3 bases; unmatched bases: 2. The CDR3 contains 15 residues. In nucleotides, the CDR3 is TGTGCCAGCAGTGAAAAGACAGGGGGCTACAATGAGCAGTTCTTC. This codes for CASSEKTGGYNEQFF.